The 15 T cell receptor beta chains listed next were all sequenced from one sample in a study of beta chain features in type 1 diabetes. All of the isolated RNA was reverse transcribed, so expressed TCRB transcripts were sequenced. Assay: immunoSEQ multiplex PCR; the TCRdb copy retains only in-frame clones and omits some. The sample has around 500,000 clones; about an eighth are singletons. Sequenced: naive CD4+ T cells from blood. These receptors originate from a woman aged 18-29 years in good health.

This chain connects TRBV14 to TRBJ2-1; TRBD1 aligns across 7 bases. The germline CDR1 and CDR2 sequences are SGHDN and FVKESK. This CDR3 has 16 residues. V was clipped by 1 base and J by 4 bases; unmatched bases: 7. The CDR3 nucleotides are TGTGCCAGCAGCCAAGTGGAAAGGGGGCGATACAATGAGCAGTTCTTC. Its translation is CASSQVERGRYNEQFF.

This clone has more than one count but fewer than ten. The V and J genes are TRBV7-2 and TRBJ2-3, with D unclear. Trimming left V 6 bases short and J 0 bases short, with 10 bases between. Per the germline V gene, CDR1 is SGHTA and CDR2 is FQGNSA. The CDR3 contains 14 residues. This CDR3 reads CASRSPRSTDTQYF. CDR3 sequence (DNA): TGTGCCAGCAGGTCCCCCCGGAGCACAGATACGCAGTATTTT.

About this clone: An end of the junction differs from the germline gene, which may be a read error. The chain employs TRBV28 and TRBJ1-2; D is undetermined. The CDR3 consists of 11 residues. The germline CDR1 and CDR2 sequences are MDHEN and SYDVKM. The CDR3 nucleotides are TGTGCCAGCAGTCGTGTAGGTCTATCCTTCTTC. The encoded protein is CASSRVGLSFF.

The count of this clone is one. The CDR3 region is CASSADLLVDEQYF. Here the CDR3 DNA reads TGTGCCAGCAGCGCCGACCTACTCGTAGACGAGCAGTACTTC. This rearrangement joins TRBV5-4 to TRBJ2-7; no clear D gene. In germline, CDR1 is SGHNT, CDR2 YYREEE (reference sequence). Trimming stripped 4 bases from V and 5 bases from J, with 16 bases between. This CDR3 has 14 amino acids.

The rearrangement joins TRBV27 to TRBJ2-7; TRBD2 agrees at 7 bases. The CDR3 totals 14 residues. Losses at the gene ends were 6 bases for V and 3 bases for J; bases not matched to a gene: 8. Germline-derived CDR1 and CDR2 are MNHEY and SMNVEV (reference sequence). CDR3: CASRPRGVDYEQYV. The CDR3 DNA follows: TGTGCCAGCAGACCCCGGGGGGTCGACTACGAGCAGTACGTC.

The chain joins TRBV4-3 to TRBJ2-7, with TRBD1 matching over 8 bases. In germline, CDR1 is LGHNA, CDR2 YSLEER. This CDR3 has 14 residues. V gave up 5 bases and J gave up 1 base; unmatched junction bases: 4. The CDR3 DNA is TGCGCCAGCAGCTCTGGACAGGGTTCCTACGAGCAGTACGTC. This codes for CASSSGQGSYEQYV.

This chain connects TRBV9 to TRBJ2-3; perhaps D is TRBD1 or TRBD2 (6 bases each). The CDR3 sequence is 17 residues long. Trimming removed 1 base at V and 3 bases at J, with 18 bases between. Germline V gene data show CDR1 as SGDLS and CDR2 as YYNGEE. The chain's CDR3 is CASSVSPRGGRTDTQYF. For the CDR3, the DNA is TGTGCCAGCAGCGTATCCCCTCGAGGGGGGAGAACAGATACGCAGTATTTT.

The CDR3 loop is CAWSVLGGNQETQYF. CDR3 DNA: TGTGCCTGGAGTGTACTAGGGGGGAACCAAGAGACCCAGTACTTC. The chain combines TRBV30 with TRBJ2-5; D tentatively fits TRBD1 or TRBD2 (6 bases each). There are 15 residues in the CDR3. V was shortened by 0 bases and J by 0 bases, with 11 bases between the two germline ends. The V gene's germline CDR1 is GTSNPN and CDR2 SVGIG (reference sequence).

The chain combines TRBV2 with TRBJ1-4, with D uncertain. Trimming pared 5 bases from V and 2 bases from J, leaving 3 bases between. Germline V gene data show CDR1 as SNHLY and CDR2 as FYNNEI. The CDR3 totals 12 residues. CDR3 sequence reads: CASSWTNEKLFF. The CDR3 bases are TGTGCCAGCAGTTGGACTAATGAAAAACTGTTTTTT.

The V gene is TRBV9, the J gene TRBJ1-1; 8 positions match TRBD1. Trimming cost V 0 bases and J 0 bases; bases outside gene matches: 4. CDR3 length: 16 residues. The germline V gene encodes CDR1 SGDLS and CDR2 YYNGEE. CDR3 sequence (DNA): TGTGCCAGCAGCGTAGAACCACAGGGGGTGAACACTGAAGCTTTCTTT. Translation gives CASSVEPQGVNTEAFF. The complete variable domain, with remaining parts taken from reference TRBV9 and TRBJ1-1, reads DSGVTQTPKHLITATGQRVTLRCSPRSGDLSVYWYQQSLDQGLQFLIQYYNGEERAKGNILERFSAQQFPDLHSELNLSSLELGDSALYFCASSVEPQGVNTEAFFGQGTRLTVV.

This clone was found a few times. The chain joins TRBV10-3 to TRBJ2-7, with D hard to call. The CDR3 length is 14 residues. The germline V gene encodes CDR1 ENHRY and CDR2 SYGVKD. V shed 5 bases and J shed 0 bases, with 11 bases lying between them. The CDR3 is CAISLHTSSYEQYF. CDR3 nucleotides: TGTGCCATCAGTCTTCATACCAGCTCCTACGAGCAGTACTTC.

This clone came up a few times. The V call is TRBV29-1, the J call TRBJ2-1, with D hard to call. The V gene's germline CDR1 is SQVTM and CDR2 ANQGSEA. The CDR3 length is 11 residues. The V gene lost 3 bases and the J gene lost 10 bases, with 10 bases spanning the gap. CDR3 coding DNA: TGCAGCGTTGACAGAGACGAAGAGCAGTTCTTC. Its protein product is CSVDRDEEQFF.

V gene TRBV15 combines with J gene TRBJ1-1; possible D gene TRBD1, 6 bases. Between the trimmed V and J ends, which lost 6 bases and 11 bases, there was a span of 19 bases. The CDR3 extends over 13 amino acids. Germline V gene data show CDR1 as LNHNV and CDR2 as YYDKDF (reference sequence). In nucleotides, the CDR3 is TGTGCCACCAGACAACAATGGGGGCTCCGTGCTTTCTTT. It specifies CATRQQWGLRAFF.

This clone was counted between two and nine times. The CDR3 sequence is CSVEISTANTEAFF. Written as DNA, the CDR3 is TGCAGCGTAGAGATATCGACAGCGAACACTGAAGCTTTCTTT. This chain links TRBV29-1 with TRBJ1-1; the D gene is possibly TRBD1 (5 bases). In germline, CDR1 is SQVTM, CDR2 ANQGSEA. The CDR3 totals 14 residues. Trimming pared 6 bases from V and 1 base from J, leaving 15 bases between.

This clone turned up a few times. The chain combines TRBV7-9 with TRBJ2-7; D ambiguous. CDR1 is SEHNR and CDR2 is FQNEAQ in the germline V gene (reference sequence). This CDR3 region has 13 residues. Trimming took off 5 bases at V and 2 bases at J, with 10 bases between the two ends. Here the CDR3 reads CASSHSKTYEQYF. The CDR3 DNA sequence: TGTGCCAGCAGCCATTCAAAGACCTACGAGCAGTACTTC.